This T cell receptor beta chain came from a study of blood T cell repertoires in COVID-19. Study-level background: Sites across the United States, Italy and Spain contributed samples from acute and convalescent COVID-19.

In germline, CDR1 is SGHTA, CDR2 FQGNSA. The CDR3 contains 17 residues. On this clone: A read error may produce the germline difference seen at one junction end. Other DNA sequences from this sample encode an identical CDR3 as well.

Libraries were prepared by immunoSEQ multiplex PCR; TCRdb keeps only in-frame clonotypes and omits some of them. Of 180,000 or so clones listed, approximately 80% are singletons. Ages ranged from about 18 to 89 years, with residence in fewer than 25 US areas. The study recruited exposed participants who had met a COVID-19 case within 2 weeks before entry. The sequenced sample was PBMCs or T cells enriched from blood (not recorded which). The origin of this receptor is a man aged 60 to 75 who had been exposed to COVID-19. The rearrangement joins TRBV7-2 to TRBJ1-2; 11 bases map to TRBD1. As DNA, the CDR3 is TGCGCCCGCAGCCAATTGGGGGGGACAGGGGGAAACTATGGCTACACCTTC. Protein product: CARSQLGGTGGNYGYTF.